Listed below are T cell receptor beta chains from one sample, sequenced in a study of CXCR3-negative and CXCR3-positive naive CD8 T cells. Following a re-call of the 5' RACE reads, TCRdb has one entry per CDR3 protein and lacks DNA. Across 65,000 to 95,000 distinct CDR3 sequences, the top ten clones capture 1.6% of the sample. Sequencing was performed on naive CXCR3- CD8+ T cells from blood. The receptor source for this set is a human donor in good health. Some clones in this sample may be carry-over from other donors' samples. CDR3s include the opening cysteine and the closing phenylalanine or tryptophan.

length: 15; J: TRBJ1-4; V: TRBV12-3/TRBV12-4; CDR3: CASSPETVANEKLFF
length: 12; J: TRBJ2-2; V: TRBV29-1; CDR3: CSVVGNTGELFF
length: 12; J: TRBJ1-2; V: TRBV29-1; CDR3: CSVEEQGYGYTF
length: 12; J: TRBJ2-3; V: TRBV6-6; CDR3: CASSYYTDTQYF
length: 15; J: TRBJ2-1; V: TRBV28; CDR3: CASSFPGTEYNEQFF
length: 11; J: TRBJ2-5; V: TRBV28; CDR3: CASSTKYTQYF
length: 14; J: TRBJ1-2; V: TRBV27; CDR3: CASSFGGGVSGYTF
length: 16; J: TRBJ2-2; V: TRBV19; CDR3: CASSIYAGVGTGELFF
length: 15; J: TRBJ2-2; V: TRBV9; CDR3: CASSEGVANTGELFF
length: 13; J: TRBJ2-7; V: TRBV28; CDR3: CASAYGAPYEQYF
length: 16; J: TRBJ2-3; V: TRBV2; CDR3: CASAGDRDRGTDTQYF
length: 14; J: TRBJ2-3; V: TRBV29-1; CDR3: CSARDRDYTDTQYF
length: 13; J: TRBJ2-4; V: TRBV23-1; CDR3: CASSRLAKNIQYF
length: 16; J: TRBJ2-1; V: TRBV18; CDR3: CASSTVDSSSYNEQFF
length: 16; J: TRBJ2-5; V: TRBV5-6; CDR3: CASSLSVAGGFVTQYF
length: 15; J: TRBJ1-5; V: TRBV4-1; CDR3: CASSQARGQNQPQHF
length: 16; J: TRBJ2-3; V: TRBV5-1; CDR3: CASSFGLAESTDTQYF
length: 15; J: TRBJ2-7; V: TRBV4-1; CDR3: CASSPVTSGSYEQYF
length: 13; J: TRBJ2-3; V: TRBV7-2; CDR3: CASSLLGSDTQYF
length: 13; J: TRBJ1-1; V: TRBV7-9; CDR3: CASSLLPGTEAFF
length: 19; J: TRBJ2-3; V: TRBV15; CDR3: CATSRDPPRTFSHTDTQYF
length: 15; J: TRBJ1-1; V: TRBV29-1; CDR3: CSVEEIGREDASAFF
length: 11; J: TRBJ1-1; V: TRBV29-1; CDR3: CSGFHDTEAFF
length: 14; J: TRBJ2-7; V: TRBV25-1; CDR3: CASLRTGSSYEQYF
length: 15; J: TRBJ2-3; V: TRBV10-1; CDR3: CASLTQGKSTDTQYF
length: 16; J: TRBJ2-7; V: TRBV3-1; CDR3: CASSQDFSLPSYEQYF
length: 14; J: TRBJ2-6; V: TRBV12-3/TRBV12-4; CDR3: CASSGQAGANVLTF
length: 12; J: TRBJ1-3; V: TRBV12-5; CDR3: CASVDSGNTIYF
length: 17; J: TRBJ2-3; V: TRBV4-3; CDR3: CASSQDPVLGSTDTQYF
length: 15; J: TRBJ2-3; V: TRBV9; CDR3: CASSTGTGNTDTQYF
length: 15; J: TRBJ2-5; V: TRBV6-5; CDR3: CASAYGAGVEETQYF
length: 16; J: TRBJ1-4; V: TRBV23-1; CDR3: CASSQSRIPTNEKLFF
length: 13; J: TRBJ2-3; V: TRBV12-3/TRBV12-4; CDR3: CASSPGGGDTQYF
length: 13; J: TRBJ2-7; V: TRBV20-1; CDR3: CSARRGERYEQYF
length: 14; J: TRBJ2-1; V: TRBV4-3; CDR3: CASSPGQGYYEQFF
length: 15; J: TRBJ2-1; V: TRBV5-6; CDR3: CASSPEGNIYNEQFF
length: 17; J: TRBJ2-3; V: TRBV6-4; CDR3: CASINVKGGPSTDTQYF
length: 14; J: TRBJ2-7; V: TRBV12-3/TRBV12-4; CDR3: CASSRDTGSYEQYF
length: 15; J: TRBJ2-1; V: TRBV19; CDR3: CASSIGQGRPNEQFF
length: 14; J: TRBJ2-7; V: TRBV29-1; CDR3: CSVLTGVRSYEQYF
length: 15; J: TRBJ2-7; V: TRBV7-9; CDR3: CASSLGQGMRYEQYF
length: 18; J: TRBJ1-4; V: TRBV20-1; CDR3: CSATSSTDLLSGREKLFF
length: 15; J: TRBJ1-2; V: TRBV12-3/TRBV12-4; CDR3: CASSTGTGGAYGYTF
length: 14; J: TRBJ1-2; V: TRBV7-2; CDR3: CASSSAEASYGYTF
length: 14; J: TRBJ2-1; V: TRBV7-2; CDR3: CASSLDAGYNEQFF
length: 15; J: TRBJ2-1; V: TRBV18; CDR3: CASSPTEGLLNEQFF
length: 14; J: TRBJ2-7; V: TRBV3-1; CDR3: CASSQGTGTYEQYF
length: 12; J: TRBJ2-7; V: TRBV14; CDR3: CASSQDMIEQYF
length: 14; J: TRBJ2-7; V: TRBV29-1; CDR3: CSVLPFQGSYEQYF
length: 16; J: TRBJ2-1; V: TRBV6-2/TRBV6-3; CDR3: CASSFSGTRGTLEQFF
length: 12; J: TRBJ1-1; V: TRBV19; CDR3: CATLTVNTEAFF
length: 14; J: TRBJ1-1; V: TRBV7-6; CDR3: CASSLTSENTEAFF
length: 15; J: TRBJ1-1; V: TRBV5-1; CDR3: CASSLDWGSGTEAFF
length: 12; J: TRBJ1-1; V: TRBV20-1; CDR3: CSARELNTEAFF
length: 16; J: TRBJ2-1; V: TRBV7-9; CDR3: CASSLVSGGSDNEQFF
length: 14; J: TRBJ2-3; V: TRBV28; CDR3: CASSFFSGTDTQYF
length: 15; J: TRBJ2-7; V: TRBV7-9; CDR3: CASRPISDPYYEQYF
length: 14; J: TRBJ2-1; V: TRBV7-2; CDR3: CASSPGGGGKEQFF
length: 14; J: TRBJ2-5; V: TRBV2; CDR3: CASRTSGDQETQYF
length: 14; J: TRBJ1-1; V: TRBV15; CDR3: CATSRGQGYTEAFF